A selection of T cell receptor beta chains follows, all from one sample in a study of response to subunit inactivated influenza vaccine. TCRdb redid the calling of the RT-PCR reads with MiXCR, one entry per CDR3 protein. Of more than 450,000 distinct CDR3 sequences listed, 6.5% to 8% are singletons. The specimen was PBMCs from blood, collected roughly 24 months after vaccination. These receptors were collected from a man between 50 and 69 years old who received an inactivated influenza vaccine. CDR3s include the opening cysteine and the closing phenylalanine or tryptophan. The D gene is left open where the match is weak. Rows give clone size only sometimes, using once, few, many, or a class for an expanded clone.

v_call	d_call	j_call	clone_size	cdr3_aa
TRBV5-1	NA	TRBJ1-2	NA	CASSETLKGWGYTF
TRBV18	TRBD2	TRBJ2-1	many	CASSPPLVLAGGHEQFF
TRBV12-3/TRBV12-4	NA	TRBJ2-1	few	CASSFSGSPFF
TRBV4-3	NA	TRBJ2-5	NA	CASSQDVGEETQYF
TRBV20-1	TRBD2	TRBJ2-3	NA	CSARDASSGSGLADTQYF
TRBV5-1	TRBD2	TRBJ2-5	few	CASSLAGSGGAETQYF
TRBV29-1	NA	TRBJ2-3	few	CSVEVGQPTDTQYF
TRBV11-2	NA	TRBJ2-1	NA	CASSLFSDAGDNEQFF
TRBV12-3/TRBV12-4	NA	TRBJ1-2	many	CASSSRKNYGYTF
TRBV20-1	NA	TRBJ1-1	many	CSALLGLAEAFF
TRBV11-1	NA	TRBJ2-1	many	CASSTQPQVISEQFF
TRBV5-1	NA	TRBJ2-2	few	CASSLSTGPAGELFF
TRBV11-2	NA	TRBJ2-1	NA	CASSLNRLEQFF
TRBV20-1	NA	TRBJ1-1	NA	CSAREGGLNTEAFF
TRBV27	NA	TRBJ2-1	few	CASSPPDGQSSYNEQFF
TRBV27	TRBD2	TRBJ2-1	NA	CASSLSRLWRGGRLEQFF
TRBV25-1	NA	TRBJ2-7	many	CASSAGVGEQYF
TRBV12-3/TRBV12-4	NA	TRBJ1-1	few	CASSFVGTEAFF
TRBV20-1	NA	TRBJ2-1	few	CSAREGHNEQFF
TRBV29-1	NA	TRBJ2-2	many	CSVSGFQAGELFF
TRBV18	NA	TRBJ1-2	NA	CASSPKQEDYGYTF
TRBV29-1	TRBD1	TRBJ2-6	NA	CSVVAQGVGSGANVLTF
TRBV10-3	NA	TRBJ2-2	few	CAIGGYTGELFF
TRBV27	TRBD1	TRBJ1-2	few	CASSLYQGADYGYTF
TRBV7-2	TRBD1	TRBJ2-7	NA	CASSWDRGAPYEQYF
TRBV28	TRBD1	TRBJ2-7	few	CASTTSRRRQGSYEQYF
TRBV7-9	NA	TRBJ1-6	many	CASSTQGPLHF
TRBV6-1	NA	TRBJ1-6	many	CASSDPMGRYNSPLHF
TRBV6-5	NA	TRBJ1-2	few	CASSYSGVMDGYTF
TRBV5-1	NA	TRBJ2-3	NA	CASSLGATEADTQYF
TRBV28	NA	TRBJ2-2	NA	CASKGGVNTGELFF
TRBV5-6	NA	TRBJ2-5	NA	CASSNLGNQETQYF
TRBV3-1	NA	TRBJ1-5	few	CASSQGSRGGHYSNQPQHF
TRBV4-3	TRBD2	TRBJ2-2	many	CASSQEPRTSGGYTGELFF
TRBV2	NA	TRBJ1-1	few	CASRDSVEAFF
TRBV20-1	TRBD2	TRBJ2-7	few	CSATTTSGGGYEQYF
TRBV20-1	NA	TRBJ2-5	NA	CSARDSRVGEETQYF
TRBV20-1	NA	TRBJ2-7	few	CSARVGGYEQYF
TRBV29-1	TRBD2	TRBJ2-1	NA	CSGGTSEKNEQLF
TRBV12-3/TRBV12-4	TRBD2	TRBJ2-7	few	CASSYLAGDEQYF
TRBV7-2	TRBD2	TRBJ2-3	many	CASSSGLAGGPHTQYF
TRBV12-3/TRBV12-4	NA	TRBJ2-3	few	CASSPSYMADTQYF